This T cell receptor beta chain is from a study of cytomegalovirus exposure and HLA in healthy donors. Study-wide findings and caveats: The study designated some 180 TCR beta chains cytomegalovirus-associated. Earlier analysis looked at TCR beta V segments, and most were productive about 90% or about 30% of the time. V segments that were indistinguishable, TRBV6-2 and TRBV6-3 among them, were omitted from analysis.

Remarks on this clone: What it recognizes is unknown.

CDR1 and CDR2 from the germline V gene are LNHDA and SQIVND (reference sequence). V gave up 7 bases and J gave up 4 bases, with 16 bases separating them. The CDR3 loop spans 14 amino acids. PCR involved 60 Vbeta and 13 Jbeta primers. Data came from immunoSEQ multiplex PCR; TCRdb stores just in-frame clones and leaves some out. The table lists some 190,000 clones, 70% to 80% of them singletons. The TCR originated in a woman in her 30s in good health and CMV-seropositive. Material: PBMCs. V usage is TRBV19 and J usage is TRBJ1-1, with D unresolved. As DNA, the CDR3 is TGTGCCAGTACCCGCTCCGCGTCGGGCACTGAAGCTTTCTTT. Its protein is CASTRSASGTEAFF.